The entry below gives a single T cell receptor beta chain sequence along with its context. From blood CD8+ and CD4+ T cells, TCR beta sequences were generated. TEMRA cells were enriched by FACS, and CD4+ and CD8+ T cells were negatively isolated. This entry belongs to a study of CD8 T cells in Susac syndrome. Germline-derived CDR1 and CDR2 are PRHDT and FYEKMQ (reference sequence). The CDR3 covers 17 residues. The V end was cut by 4 bases, the J end by 3 bases, with 21 bases between. RNA was extracted with the RNeasy kit, and a quantity of about 0.45 to 1 ug was reverse transcribed using random hexamers. TCRdb re-derived calls from the immunoSEQ multiplex PCR reads in MiXCR, one entry per CDR3 protein. The data show 200,000 or so distinct CDR3 sequences, around 96% seen once.

This receptor was taken from a human donor with multiple sclerosis. The J gene is TRBJ2-5, the V gene TRBV13, with a possible D match to TRBD2 (7 bases). Material: CD4+ T cells from PBMCs. The DNA for the CDR3 is TGTGCCAGCAGCTCCCCCGCGTTACGGGGGGCCGAAGAGACCCAGTACTTC. Its protein product is CASSSPALRGAEETQYF.